What follows are 12 T cell receptor beta chains derived from one specimen sequenced in a study of OX40 agonist ivuxolimab in advanced cancers. Produced via immunoSEQ multiplex PCR; TCRdb's table is partial and in-frame only. The sample carries approximately 64,000 clones, roughly 83% recorded once. The material was CD4+ or CD8+ T cells sorted from blood, obtained in a trial of the OX40 agonist ivuxolimab. These receptors came from an adult with an advanced solid tumor such as melanoma, head and neck, liver or kidney cancer.

The table lists this clone with a few counts. J is TRBJ2-2 and V is TRBV7-2, with TRBD1 matching 9 bases. The germline gives CDR1 SGHTA, CDR2 FQGNSA. The CDR3 has 16 residues. Germline trimming cut 4 bases from V and 2 bases from J; bases unmatched to any gene: 5. This chain's CDR3 is CASSSVQGANTGELFF. The CDR3 DNA reads TGTGCCAGCAGCTCAGTACAGGGGGCTAACACCGGGGAGCTGTTTTTT. The variable domain in full, completed from reference TRBV7-2 and TRBJ2-2, reads GAGVSQSPSNKVTEKGKDVELRCDPISGHTALYWYRQSLGQGLEFLIYFQGNSAPDKSGLPSDRFSAERTGGSVSTLTIQRTQQEDSAVYLCASSSVQGANTGELFFGEGSRLTVL.

This sequence joins TRBV10-3 and TRBJ2-6; D possibly matches TRBD1 or TRBD2 (5 bases each). V was shortened by 3 bases and J by 4 bases, with 13 bases between the two germline ends. Germline-derived CDR1 and CDR2 are ENHRY and SYGVKD. The CDR3 covers 16 residues. The CDR3 DNA follows: TGTGCCATCAGTGATGGGGGATTACCGGGGGCCAACGTCCTGACTTTC. Residues: CAISDGGLPGANVLTF.

The chain carries TRBV19 and TRBJ1-2, with 10 bases lining up with TRBD1. The CDR3 length is 19 residues. Germline-derived CDR1 and CDR2 are LNHDA and SQIVND (reference sequence). V lost 3 bases and J lost 4; bases outside the gene matches: 17. In DNA, the CDR3 is TGTGCCAGTAGTATTCAACGGTTGATATCGACAGGGGGCGCCTATGGCTACACCTTC. Translation: CASSIQRLISTGGAYGYTF.

The chain is built from TRBV5-6 and TRBJ2-3; maybe TRBD2 (6 bases). This CDR3 spans 14 amino acids. CDR1 and CDR2 (germline): SGHDT, YYEEEE. V lost 4 bases to trimming and J lost 4 bases, with 13 bases between them. Here the CDR3 DNA reads TGTGCCAGCAGCCCCGGGACTGCTGCAGATACGCAGTATTTT. This encodes CASSPGTAADTQYF.

V usage is TRBV5-5 and J usage is TRBJ1-1, with D uncertain. V was clipped by 0 bases and J by 2 bases, with 8 bases between them. Germline CDR1 SGHKS, CDR2 YYEKEE (reference sequence). The CDR3 contains 14 residues. This CDR3 is CASSLVAGNTEAFF. DNA of the CDR3: TGTGCCAGCAGCTTGGTCGCGGGTAACACTGAAGCTTTCTTT.

V usage is TRBV19 and J usage is TRBJ2-1; maybe TRBD1 (5 bases). The CDR3 covers 15 residues. Germline V CDR1 and CDR2: LNHDA, SQIVND (reference sequence). The V end was cut by 3 bases, the J end by 3 bases, with 12 bases between. The CDR3 is CASSIRGQLYNEQFF. The CDR3 DNA reads TGTGCCAGTAGTATTAGGGGCCAACTCTACAATGAGCAGTTCTTC.

This clone was observed once. The chain joins TRBV10-2 to TRBJ1-5; D is unclear. Looked up from germline, CDR1 is WSHSY and CDR2 is SAAADI. This CDR3 region has 12 residues. The germline V and J ends were trimmed by 8 bases and 3 bases, with 8 bases remaining between them. The CDR3 coding sequence is TGCGCCAGCGGCCAGGCCAATCAGCCCCAGCATTTT. This encodes CASGQANQPQHF.

The rearrangement joins TRBV19 to TRBJ1-2; tentative D call: TRBD1 (6 bases). V was trimmed by 5 bases and J by 4 bases, leaving 17 bases between them. Germline CDR1 is LNHDA and CDR2 is SQIVND (reference sequence). The CDR3 has 15 residues. The CDR3 DNA is TGTGCCAGTAGTGGATCAAGCAGGGGCGCCTATGGCTACACCTTC. Residues: CASSGSSRGAYGYTF.

The V gene is TRBV6-6, the J gene TRBJ1-5; maybe TRBD1 (6 bases). Germline CDR1 and CDR2: MNHNY and SVGAGI (reference sequence). V dropped 4 bases and J dropped 9 bases, with 13 bases sitting between them. This CDR3 is built from 13 residues. This chain's CDR3 is CASSLSPDRPQHF. The DNA of the CDR3 is TGTGCCAGCAGTTTATCCCCGGACAGGCCCCAGCATTTT.

This clone was observed at least ten times. The V and J genes are TRBV11-2 and TRBJ2-2; 10 nucleotides align to TRBD2. V was clipped by 5 bases and J by 5 bases; unmatched bases: 8. Germline loops: CDR1 SGHAT, CDR2 FQNNGV. The CDR3 contains 16 residues. CDR3 sequence (DNA): TGTGCCAGCAGCACCCAGCGGGAGGGTCGAACCGGGGAGCTGTTTTTT. It encodes CASSTQREGRTGELFF.

In its sample, this clone was seen once. The chain uses TRBV5-5 and TRBJ2-5; TRBD1 might be the D (5 bases). CDR3 size: 14 residues. Germline V gene sequence: CDR1 SGHKS, CDR2 YYEKEE (reference sequence). V was clipped by 0 bases and J by 4 bases, with 10 bases between them. CDR3 DNA sequence: TGTGCCAGCAGCTTGGAAGGCAGGGTAGAGACCCAGTACTTC. Translation: CASSLEGRVETQYF. The full variable domain, in which reference TRBV5-5 and TRBJ2-5 provide the parts outside the CDR3, is DAGVTQSPTHLIKTRGQQVTLRCSPISGHKSVSWYQQVLGQGPQFIFQYYEKEERGRGNFPDRFSARQFPNYSSELNVNALLLGDSALYLCASSLEGRVETQYFGPGTRLLVL.

This chain uses TRBV12-2 with TRBJ2-5; TRBD2, as called in the table, went unchecked against the DNA. TRBV12-2 is given as a pseudogene. CDR3 length equals 18 residues. In DNA, the CDR3 is TGTGCAAGTCGCTTAACGGGACTAGCGGGGATACCGCAAGAGACCCAGTACTTC. Translating gives CASRLTGLAGIPQETQYF.